This TCR beta chain was identified during a study of T cell repertoires in cytomegalovirus infection. Study as a whole: Shared public TCR beta signatures pointed to both CMV infection and a matching HLA type. Findings and limits, study-wide: HLA-C-restricted CMV clonotypes gave the most frequent clonotype in two of eight donors.

TCRdb recomputed calls from the reads with MiXCR, one row per CDR3 protein. The table has some 940,000 distinct CDR3 sequences, approximately 31% seen once. This clonotype was counted between two and nine times. The antigen is undetermined. The V end was cut by 0 bases, the J end by 0 bases, with 9 bases between. Germline V CDR1 and CDR2: MGHRA, YSYEKL. This CDR3 region has 17 residues. The V call is TRBV4-1, the J call TRBJ2-6; D gene ambiguous. This receptor was obtained from a human donor in good health (CMV status not recorded). Some clones in this sample may be carry-over from other donors' samples. This material consisted of cultured CD8+ T cells from PBMCs, taken from culture after CMV antigen stimulation. This CDR3 is CASSQEGHGSGANVLTF. CDR3 in DNA: TGCGCCAGCAGCCAAGAAGGTCACGGCTCTGGGGCCAACGTCCTGACTTTC.